Reported below is one T cell receptor beta chain. It was with 60 Vbeta and 13 Jbeta primers that the PCR ran. TCRdb keeps only in-frame clones here, not all; method: immunoSEQ multiplex PCR. The sample yields 95,000 to 100,000 clones, roughly 76% seen once. Trimming cost V 3 bases and J 11 bases; bases outside gene matches: 10. This CDR3 has 15 amino acids. Per germline, CDR1 MNHNS and CDR2 SASEGT. The record originates from a study of cytomegalovirus exposure and HLA in healthy donors. Though probably carrying unrecorded immune exposures, donors were nominally healthy at sampling. The sequenced sample was PBMCs. This TCR came from a man in his forties in good health and CMV-seronegative. The V and J genes are TRBV6-1 and TRBJ1-6; 7 bases are shared with TRBD1. The CDR3 bases are TGTGCCAGCAGTGAGGATCGACAGGGATGGCCACCCCTCCACTTT. This sequence encodes CASSEDRQGWPPLHF.